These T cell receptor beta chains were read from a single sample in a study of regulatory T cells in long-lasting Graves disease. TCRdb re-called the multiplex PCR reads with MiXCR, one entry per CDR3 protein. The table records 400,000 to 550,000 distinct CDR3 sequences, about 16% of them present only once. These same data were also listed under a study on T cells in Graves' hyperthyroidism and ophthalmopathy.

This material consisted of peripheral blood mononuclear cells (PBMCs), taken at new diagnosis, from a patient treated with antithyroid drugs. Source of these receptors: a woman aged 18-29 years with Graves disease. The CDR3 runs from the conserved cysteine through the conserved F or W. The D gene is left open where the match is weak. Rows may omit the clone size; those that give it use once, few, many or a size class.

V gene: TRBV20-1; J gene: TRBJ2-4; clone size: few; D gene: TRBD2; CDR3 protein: CSASDFGGGAKNIQYF; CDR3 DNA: TGCAGTGCTAGCGACTTTGGGGGGGGAGCCAAAAACATTCAGTACTTC
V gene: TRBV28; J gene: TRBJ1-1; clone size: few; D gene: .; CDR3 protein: CASSLYSTHTEAFF; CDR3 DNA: TGTGCCAGCAGTTTATACAGCACACACACTGAAGCTTTCTTT
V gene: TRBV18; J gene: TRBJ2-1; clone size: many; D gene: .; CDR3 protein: CASSRTGTNYNEQFF; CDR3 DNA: TGTGCCAGCTCAAGGACCGGGACCAATTACAATGAGCAGTTCTTC
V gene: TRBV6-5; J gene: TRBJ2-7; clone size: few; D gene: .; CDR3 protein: CASSYSWSYEQYF; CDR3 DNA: TGTGCCAGCAGTTACTCCTGGAGCTACGAGCAGTACTTC
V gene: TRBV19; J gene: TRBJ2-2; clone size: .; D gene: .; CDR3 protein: CASSSYRNTGELFF; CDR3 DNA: TGTGCCAGTAGTTCGTACCGGAACACCGGGGAGCTGTTTTTT
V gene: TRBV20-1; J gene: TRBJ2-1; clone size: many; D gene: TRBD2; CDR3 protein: CSVRPAGTSGNYNEQFF; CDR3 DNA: TGCAGTGTCAGACCCGCCGGGACTAGCGGGAACTACAATGAGCAGTTCTTC
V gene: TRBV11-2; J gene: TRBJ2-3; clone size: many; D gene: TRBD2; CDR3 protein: CASTLLAVLDTDTQYF; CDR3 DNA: TGTGCCAGCACCTTACTAGCGGTCCTAGACACAGATACGCAGTATTTT
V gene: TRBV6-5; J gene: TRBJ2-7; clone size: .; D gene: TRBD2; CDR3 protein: CASSSIGPAGIYGQYF; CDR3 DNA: TGTGCCAGCAGTTCTATCGGACCAGCGGGAATCTACGGGCAGTACTTC
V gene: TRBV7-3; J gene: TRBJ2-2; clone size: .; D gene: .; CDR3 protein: CASSARANTGELFF; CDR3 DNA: TGTGCCAGCAGCGCCCGGGCCAACACCGGGGAGCTGTTTTTT
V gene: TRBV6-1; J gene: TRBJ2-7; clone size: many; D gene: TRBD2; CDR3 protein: CASSTGTSGRHPYEQYF; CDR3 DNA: TGTGCCAGCAGTACGGGGACTAGCGGGAGGCACCCCTACGAGCAGTACTTC
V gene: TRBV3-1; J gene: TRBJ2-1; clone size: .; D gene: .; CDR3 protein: CASSQQVENEQFF; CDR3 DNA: TGTGCCAGCAGCCAACAAGTAGAAAATGAGCAGTTCTTC
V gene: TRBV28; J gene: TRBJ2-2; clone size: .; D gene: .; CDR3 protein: CASSLGRDTGELFF; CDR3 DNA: TGTGCCAGCAGTTTAGGGCGGGACACCGGGGAGCTGTTTTTT
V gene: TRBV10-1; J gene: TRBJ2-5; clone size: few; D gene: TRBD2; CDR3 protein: CASSICLAGPNQETQYF; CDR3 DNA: TGCGCCAGCAGTATTTGTCTAGCGGGACCCAACCAAGAGACCCAGTACTTC
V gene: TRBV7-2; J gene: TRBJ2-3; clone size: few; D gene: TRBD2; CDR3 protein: CASTQSGRRADTQYF; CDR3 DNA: TGTGCCAGCACCCAAAGCGGGAGGCGGGCAGATACGCAGTATTTT
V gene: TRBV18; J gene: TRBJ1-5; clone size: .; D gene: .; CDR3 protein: CASSPTRLSSNQPQHF; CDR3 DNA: TGTGCCAGCTCACCTACGAGACTCTCTAGCAATCAGCCCCAGCATTTT
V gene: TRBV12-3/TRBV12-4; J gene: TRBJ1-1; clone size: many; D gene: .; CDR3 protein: CASSPGTLTEAFF; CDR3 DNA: TGTGCCAGCAGTCCCGGGACACTGACTGAAGCTTTCTTT
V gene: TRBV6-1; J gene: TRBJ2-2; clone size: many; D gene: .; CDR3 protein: CASCLSTANTGELFF; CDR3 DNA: TGTGCCAGCTGCCTATCGACAGCGAACACCGGGGAGCTGTTTTTT
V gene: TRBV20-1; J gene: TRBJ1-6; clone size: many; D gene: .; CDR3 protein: CSAPEGSYNSPLHF; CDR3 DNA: TGCAGTGCCCCCGAAGGTTCCTATAATTCACCCCTCCACTTT
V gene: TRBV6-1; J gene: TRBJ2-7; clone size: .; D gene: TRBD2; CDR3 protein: CASSYLWASGSYEQYF; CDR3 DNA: TGTGCCAGCAGTTACCTCTGGGCTAGCGGGAGCTACGAGCAGTACTTC
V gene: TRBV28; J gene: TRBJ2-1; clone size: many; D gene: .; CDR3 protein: CASSSGPVYNEQFF; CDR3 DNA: TGTGCCAGCAGCTCCGGCCCTGTTTACAATGAGCAGTTCTTC